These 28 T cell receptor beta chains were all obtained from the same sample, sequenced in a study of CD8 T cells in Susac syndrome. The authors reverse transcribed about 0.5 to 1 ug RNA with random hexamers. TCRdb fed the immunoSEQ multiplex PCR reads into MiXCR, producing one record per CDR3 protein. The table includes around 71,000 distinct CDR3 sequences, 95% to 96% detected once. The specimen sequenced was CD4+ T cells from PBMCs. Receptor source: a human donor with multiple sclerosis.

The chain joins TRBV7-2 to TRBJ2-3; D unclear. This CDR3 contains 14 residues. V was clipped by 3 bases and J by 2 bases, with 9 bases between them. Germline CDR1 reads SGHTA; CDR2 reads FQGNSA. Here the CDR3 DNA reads TGTGCCAGCAGCTTGAGTCCGGCCACAGATACGCAGTATTTT. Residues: CASSLSPATDTQYF.

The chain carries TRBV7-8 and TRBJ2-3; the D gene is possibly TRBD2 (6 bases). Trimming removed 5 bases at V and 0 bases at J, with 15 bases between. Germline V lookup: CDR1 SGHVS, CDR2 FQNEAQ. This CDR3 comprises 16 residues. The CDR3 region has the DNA TGTGCCAGCAGCCTGGGACTCGAACCTAGCACAGATACGCAGTATTTT. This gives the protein CASSLGLEPSTDTQYF.

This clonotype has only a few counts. The CDR3: CATSVTGAGYNEQFF. The CDR3 DNA follows: TGTGCCACCAGTGTGACAGGGGCGGGATACAATGAGCAGTTCTTC. V gene TRBV24-1 combines with J gene TRBJ2-1; 8 nucleotides agree with TRBD1. V was clipped by 5 bases and J by 4 bases; unmatched bases: 6. The CDR3 runs to 15 residues. Germline CDR1 and CDR2: KGHDR and SFDVKD.

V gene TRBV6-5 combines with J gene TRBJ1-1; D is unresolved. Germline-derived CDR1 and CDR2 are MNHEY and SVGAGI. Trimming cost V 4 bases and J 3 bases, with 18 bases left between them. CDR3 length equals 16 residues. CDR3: CASSSGFRGVYTEAFF. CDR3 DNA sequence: TGTGCCAGCAGTTCCGGATTCAGAGGTGTTTACACTGAAGCTTTCTTT.

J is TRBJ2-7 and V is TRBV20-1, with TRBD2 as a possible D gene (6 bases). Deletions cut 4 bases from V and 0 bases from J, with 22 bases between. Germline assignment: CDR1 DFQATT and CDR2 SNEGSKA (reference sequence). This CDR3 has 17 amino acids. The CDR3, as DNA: TGCAGTGCTACACGAGGTCGGGGGTCAAAGGGCTCCTACGAGCAGTACTTC. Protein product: CSATRGRGSKGSYEQYF.

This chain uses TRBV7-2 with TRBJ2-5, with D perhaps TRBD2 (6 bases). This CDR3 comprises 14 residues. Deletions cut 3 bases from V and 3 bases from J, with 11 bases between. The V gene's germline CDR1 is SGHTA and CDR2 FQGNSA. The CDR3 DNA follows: TGTGCCAGCAGCTTTATGGGGGGAAAAGAGACCCAGTACTTC. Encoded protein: CASSFMGGKETQYF. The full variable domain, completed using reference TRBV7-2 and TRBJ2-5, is GAGVSQSPSNKVTEKGKDVELRCDPISGHTALYWYRQSLGQGLEFLIYFQGNSAPDKSGLPSDRFSAERTGGSVSTLTIQRTQQEDSAVYLCASSFMGGKETQYFGPGTRLLVL.

Here the CDR3 reads CSALSGDLTYEQYF. The DNA of the CDR3 is TGCAGTGCTCTCAGCGGGGACCTGACCTACGAGCAGTACTTC. This chain connects TRBV20-1 to TRBJ2-7; 7 positions agree with TRBD2. The CDR3 runs 14 residues. V trimming: 5 bases; J trimming: 2 bases; junction bases outside the gene matches: 9. CDR1 is DFQATT and CDR2 is SNEGSKA in the germline V gene (reference sequence).

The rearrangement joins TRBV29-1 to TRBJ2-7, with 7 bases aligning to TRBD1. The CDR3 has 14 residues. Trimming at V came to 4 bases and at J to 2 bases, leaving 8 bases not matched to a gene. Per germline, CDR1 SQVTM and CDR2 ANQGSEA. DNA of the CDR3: TGCAGCGTTGGTCCGAGACAGGGTACCTACGAGCAGTACTTC. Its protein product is CSVGPRQGTYEQYF.

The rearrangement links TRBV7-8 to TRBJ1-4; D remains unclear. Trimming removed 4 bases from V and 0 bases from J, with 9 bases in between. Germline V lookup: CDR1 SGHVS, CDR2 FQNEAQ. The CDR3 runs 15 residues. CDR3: CASSSRRPTNEKLFF. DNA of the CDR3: TGTGCCAGCAGCTCCAGAAGGCCAACTAATGAAAAACTGTTTTTT.

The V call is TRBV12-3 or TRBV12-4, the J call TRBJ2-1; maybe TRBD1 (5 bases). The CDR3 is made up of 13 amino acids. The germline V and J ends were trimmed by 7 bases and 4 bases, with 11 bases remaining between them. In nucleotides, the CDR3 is TGTGCCAGCACTAGACAGCGATACAATGAGCAGTTCTTC. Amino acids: CASTRQRYNEQFF.

In DNA, the CDR3 is TGCAGCGTTGGAGGTCCTGTGGCTGGTATAGGAGGCAGCTCCTACAATGAGCAGTTCTTC. This codes for CSVGGPVAGIGGSSYNEQFF. The V call is TRBV29-1, the J call TRBJ2-1; TRBD2 is a possible D gene (5 bases). The CDR3 contains 20 residues. The V and J ends lost 4 bases and 0 bases respectively, with 28 bases between them. Looked up from germline, CDR1 is SQVTM and CDR2 is ANQGSEA.

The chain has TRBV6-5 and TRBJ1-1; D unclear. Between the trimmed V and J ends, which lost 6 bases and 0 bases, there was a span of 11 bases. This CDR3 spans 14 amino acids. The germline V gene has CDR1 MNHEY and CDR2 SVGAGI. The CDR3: CASSRPPLNTEAFF. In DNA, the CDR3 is TGTGCCAGCAGCCGCCCCCCGTTGAACACTGAAGCTTTCTTT.

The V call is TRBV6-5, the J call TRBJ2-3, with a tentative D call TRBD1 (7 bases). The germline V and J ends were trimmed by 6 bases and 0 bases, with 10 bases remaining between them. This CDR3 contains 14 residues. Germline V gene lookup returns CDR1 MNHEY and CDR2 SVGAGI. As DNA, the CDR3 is TGTGCCAGCAGACCAGGGGGGAGCACAGATACGCAGTATTTT. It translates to CASRPGGSTDTQYF.

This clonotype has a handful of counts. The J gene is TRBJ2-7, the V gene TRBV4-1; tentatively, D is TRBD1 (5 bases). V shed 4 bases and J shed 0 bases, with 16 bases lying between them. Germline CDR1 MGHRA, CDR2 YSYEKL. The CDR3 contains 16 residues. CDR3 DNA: TGCGCCAGCAGCCGTACGCTGGGGCCTAGCTCCTACGAGCAGTACTTC. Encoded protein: CASSRTLGPSSYEQYF.

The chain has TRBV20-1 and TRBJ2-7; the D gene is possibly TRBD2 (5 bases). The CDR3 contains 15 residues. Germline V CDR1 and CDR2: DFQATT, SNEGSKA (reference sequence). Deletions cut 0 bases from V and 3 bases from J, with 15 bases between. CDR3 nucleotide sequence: TGCAGTGCTAGAGATCAGCGCGGACGGGGCTACGAGCAGTACTTC. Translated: CSARDQRGRGYEQYF.

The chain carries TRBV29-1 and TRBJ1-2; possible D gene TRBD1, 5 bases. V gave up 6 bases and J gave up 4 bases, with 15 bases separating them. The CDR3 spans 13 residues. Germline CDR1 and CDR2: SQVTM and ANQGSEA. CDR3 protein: CSVADSPGYGYTF. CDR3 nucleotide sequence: TGCAGCGTCGCCGACAGTCCGGGCTATGGCTACACCTTC.

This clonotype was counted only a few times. Written as DNA, the CDR3 is TGCAGTGCTCCTACTTTGGCGGGGCAAGAGACCCAGTACTTC. Protein: CSAPTLAGQETQYF. The chain joins TRBV20-1 to TRBJ2-5, with D possibly TRBD2 on 6 matching bases. The CDR3 consists of 14 residues. Germline CDR1 is DFQATT and CDR2 is SNEGSKA (reference sequence). V lost 5 bases and J lost 2, with 15 bases in between.

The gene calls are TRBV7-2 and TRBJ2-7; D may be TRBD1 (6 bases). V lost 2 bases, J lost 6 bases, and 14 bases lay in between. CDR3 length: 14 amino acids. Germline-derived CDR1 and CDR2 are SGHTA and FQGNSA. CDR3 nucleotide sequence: TGTGCCAGCAGCTTACACAGGGCGACGGGCGAGCAGTACTTC. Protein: CASSLHRATGEQYF.

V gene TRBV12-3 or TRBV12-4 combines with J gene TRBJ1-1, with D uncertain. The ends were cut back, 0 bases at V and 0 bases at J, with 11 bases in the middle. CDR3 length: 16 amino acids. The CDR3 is CASSLARVYLNTEAFF. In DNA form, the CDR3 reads TGTGCCAGCAGTTTAGCGCGAGTCTATTTGAACACTGAAGCTTTCTTT.

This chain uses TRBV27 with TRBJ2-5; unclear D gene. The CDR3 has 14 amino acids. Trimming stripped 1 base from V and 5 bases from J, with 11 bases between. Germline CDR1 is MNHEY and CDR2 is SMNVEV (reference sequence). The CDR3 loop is CASSLLDRSETQYF. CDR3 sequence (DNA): TGTGCCAGCAGTTTATTAGACCGTTCGGAGACCCAGTACTTC.

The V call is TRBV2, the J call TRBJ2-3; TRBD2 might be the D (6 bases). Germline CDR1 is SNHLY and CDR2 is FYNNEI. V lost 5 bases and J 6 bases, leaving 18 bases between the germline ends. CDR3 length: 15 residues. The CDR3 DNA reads TGTGCCAGCAGTCCCTCGGGACTTTTCGTGGATACGCAGTATTTT. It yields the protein CASSPSGLFVDTQYF.

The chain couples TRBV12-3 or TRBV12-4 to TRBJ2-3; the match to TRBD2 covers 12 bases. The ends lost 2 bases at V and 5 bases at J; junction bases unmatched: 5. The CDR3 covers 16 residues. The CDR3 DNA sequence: TGTGCCAGCAGTTTAAGAGCGACTAGCGGGGGAGATACGCAGTATTTT. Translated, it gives CASSLRATSGGDTQYF.

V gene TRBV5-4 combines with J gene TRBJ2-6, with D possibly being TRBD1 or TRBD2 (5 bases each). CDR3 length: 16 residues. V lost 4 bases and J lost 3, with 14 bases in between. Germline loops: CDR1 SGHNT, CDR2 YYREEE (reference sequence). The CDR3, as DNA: TGTGCCAGCAGCCTCGCGAGGGGCGTTGGGGCCAACGTCCTGACTTTC. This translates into CASSLARGVGANVLTF.

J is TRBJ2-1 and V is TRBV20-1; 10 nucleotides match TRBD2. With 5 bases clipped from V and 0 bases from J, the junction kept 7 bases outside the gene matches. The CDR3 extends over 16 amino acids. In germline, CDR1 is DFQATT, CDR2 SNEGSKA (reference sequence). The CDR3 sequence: CSAPVAGGSSYNEQFF. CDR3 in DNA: TGCAGTGCTCCGGTAGCGGGGGGAAGCTCCTACAATGAGCAGTTCTTC.

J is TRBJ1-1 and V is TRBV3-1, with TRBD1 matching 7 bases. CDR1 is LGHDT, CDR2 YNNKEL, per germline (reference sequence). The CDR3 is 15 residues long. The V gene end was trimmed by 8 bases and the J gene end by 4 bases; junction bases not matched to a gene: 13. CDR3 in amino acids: CASGTNRGGSTEAFF. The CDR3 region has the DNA TGTGCCAGCGGAACTAACAGGGGCGGGAGCACTGAAGCTTTCTTT.

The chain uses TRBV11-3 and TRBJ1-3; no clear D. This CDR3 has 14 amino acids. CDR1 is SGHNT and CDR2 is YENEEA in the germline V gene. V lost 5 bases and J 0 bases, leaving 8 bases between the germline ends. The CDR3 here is CASSLTRSGNTIYF. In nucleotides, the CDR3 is TGTGCCAGCAGCCTGACGCGCTCTGGAAACACCATATATTTT.

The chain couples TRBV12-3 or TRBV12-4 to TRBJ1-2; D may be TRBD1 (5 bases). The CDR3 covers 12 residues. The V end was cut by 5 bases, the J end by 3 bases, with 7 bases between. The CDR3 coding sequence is TGTGCCAGCAGTCGACAGTACTATGGCTACACCTTC. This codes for CASSRQYYGYTF.

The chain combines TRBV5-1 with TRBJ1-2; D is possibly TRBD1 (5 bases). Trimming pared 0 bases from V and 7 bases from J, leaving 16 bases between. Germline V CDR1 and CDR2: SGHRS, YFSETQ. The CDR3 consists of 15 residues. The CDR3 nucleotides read TGCGCCAGCAGCTTGGGAGTCTTACCCCAGGGTGGCTACACCTTC. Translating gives CASSLGVLPQGGYTF.